The 21 T cell receptor beta chains below come from one sample, sequenced in a study of STAT5B mutations in CD4+ large granular lymphocyte leukemia (dated by TCRdb to between 2021 and 2023). The library was built by means of the immunoSEQ multiplex PCR assay. Drawn from immuneACCESS, this table holds only the in-frame rearrangements with V and J called that TCRdb kept. Clones are partly lost; checked studies trace under half to an unresolved V gene and leave the rest unexplained. Recorded for this sample are about 30,000 clones; more than 60% of them occurred a single time. Under 2.5% of the sample is held by the ten biggest clonotypes. Sequencing input: CD4+ T cells from blood buffy coats. Every receptor here comes from a human donor in good health.

This rearrangement joins TRBV6-1 to TRBJ1-2, with D possibly matching TRBD1 (5 bases). Trimming removed 6 bases from V and 3 bases from J, with 8 bases in between. This CDR3 region has 12 residues. Germline-derived CDR1 and CDR2 are MNHNS and SASEGT. The CDR3 bases are TGTGCCAGCAGGGGGACCGACTATGGCTACACCTTC. Its translation: CASRGTDYGYTF.

V and J are TRBV7-2 and TRBJ2-5; 7 positions agree with TRBD1. This CDR3 region has 14 residues. Looked up from germline, CDR1 is SGHTA and CDR2 is FQGNSA. V shed 6 bases and J 7 bases; nucleotides not matched to a gene: 11. In DNA form, the CDR3 reads TGTGCCAGCAGGTCCGGGACAGCGCAGGGGACCCAGTACTTC. It yields the protein CASRSGTAQGTQYF.

This clone was counted a single time. This chain links TRBV9 with TRBJ2-1; 12 positions agree with TRBD2. Trimming at V came to 10 bases and at J to 0 bases, leaving 17 bases not matched to a gene. Germline values: CDR1 SGDLS, CDR2 YYNGEE. This CDR3 is built from 19 residues. The CDR3 nucleotides are TGTGCCTCGAGCGCCCAGCCCATGACTAGCGGGGGCTCCTACAATGAGCAGTTCTTC. This encodes CASSAQPMTSGGSYNEQFF.

The DNA for the CDR3 is TGTGCCAGCAGCTTATTGTCAGGTCTCTCAGGTGCAGATACGCAGTATTTT. It encodes CASSLLSGLSGADTQYF. V gene TRBV7-3 combines with J gene TRBJ2-3; D ambiguous. The CDR3 is 17 residues long. The ends were cut back, 2 bases at V and 4 bases at J, with 19 bases in the middle. CDR1 and CDR2 from the germline V gene are SGHTA and FQGTGA.

V usage is TRBV5-1 and J usage is TRBJ2-3, with 8 bases lining up with TRBD2. Looked up from germline, CDR1 is SGHRS and CDR2 is YFSETQ. The CDR3 has 15 residues. V shed 0 bases, J shed 3 bases, and the junction held 3 bases outside the gene matches. This chain's CDR3 is CASSLDGGVTDTQYF. CDR3 nucleotide sequence: TGCGCCAGCAGCTTGGACGGGGGGGTTACAGATACGCAGTATTTT.

V gene TRBV9 combines with J gene TRBJ1-3; no definite D call. The CDR3 loop spans 14 amino acids. Germline lookup yields CDR1 SGDLS and CDR2 YYNGEE. Trimming left V 1 base short and J 4 bases short, with 9 bases between. CDR3 protein: CASSVPDIGNTIYF. The CDR3 bases are TGTGCCAGCAGCGTACCAGACATCGGAAACACCATATATTTT.

The gene calls are TRBV7-6 and TRBJ2-7; 7 nucleotides agree with TRBD2. The CDR3 length is 16 residues. J gave up 1 base and V 5 bases, and 11 bases lay outside the gene matches. CDR1 is SGHVS and CDR2 is FNYEAQ in the germline V gene. The CDR3 DNA reads TGTGCCAGCAGCCCCCATGGGACCGGGGGGTCCTACGAGCAGTACTTC. It is translated as CASSPHGTGGSYEQYF.

The rearrangement uses TRBV15 and TRBJ2-3, with a weak D call TRBD1 (5 bases). The CDR3 length is 12 residues. Germline lookup yields CDR1 LNHNV and CDR2 YYDKDF (reference sequence). V was clipped by 0 bases and J by 13 bases, with 11 bases between them. As DNA, the CDR3 is TGTGCCACCAGCAGAGATCGGAACAGGAAGTATTTT. Its protein is CATSRDRNRKYF. Supplemented by reference TRBV15 and TRBJ2-3, the full variable domain reads DAMVIQNPRYQVTQFGKPVTLSCSQTLNHNVMYWYQQKSSQAPKLLFHYYDKDFNNEADTPDNFQSRRPNTSFCFLDIRSPGLGDTAMYLCATSRDRNRKYFGPGTRLTVL.

The chain has TRBV2 and TRBJ1-2; 9 bases fit TRBD1. CDR3 size: 15 residues. Trimming at V came to 6 bases and at J to 4 bases, leaving 9 bases not matched to a gene. Germline V lookup: CDR1 SNHLY, CDR2 FYNNEI. In DNA form, the CDR3 reads TGTGCCAGCAGATTTGGGACAGGGACGGGCTATGGCTACACCTTC. Translation: CASRFGTGTGYGYTF.

The genes are TRBV7-2 and TRBJ2-1; 7 bases map to TRBD1. The V segment lost 2 bases and the J segment 7 bases; nucleotides outside the gene matches: 8. This CDR3 has 15 amino acids. CDR1 and CDR2 (germline): SGHTA, FQGNSA. CDR3 region: CASSLTGEGLNEQFF. The CDR3 bases are TGTGCCAGCAGCTTAACAGGGGAAGGGTTGAATGAGCAGTTCTTC.

The chain combines TRBV5-1 with TRBJ2-5; D unclear. This CDR3 comprises 14 residues. V was cut by 3 bases and J by 1 base, with 10 bases left in between. The germline V gene has CDR1 SGHRS and CDR2 YFSETQ. CDR3 in amino acids: CASSSSASQETQYF. CDR3 DNA sequence: TGCGCCAGCAGCTCGTCGGCTAGCCAAGAGACCCAGTACTTC.

The CDR3 DNA sequence: TGTGCCAGCAGCTTAGGTGGTGCAGGGGGAGGTACGCAGTATTTT. Translating it yields CASSLGGAGGGTQYF. J is TRBJ2-3 and V is TRBV7-2; D may be TRBD1 (7 bases). V lost 1 base and J 8 bases, leaving 16 bases between the germline ends. Germline lookup yields CDR1 SGHTA and CDR2 FQGNSA. The CDR3 spans 15 residues.

This clone showed up just once. The J gene is TRBJ2-7, the V gene TRBV7-8; 8 nucleotides align to TRBD1. V lost 2 bases, J lost 2 bases, and 8 bases stayed unmatched. CDR1 is SGHVS and CDR2 is FQNEAQ in the germline V gene. CDR3 length: 16 amino acids. Here the CDR3 reads CASSLPRRGQTYEQYF. The DNA for the CDR3 is TGTGCCAGCAGCTTACCCCGCAGGGGGCAAACCTACGAGCAGTACTTC.

This clone was seen once. The chain couples TRBV5-1 to TRBJ1-2, with 9 bases aligning to TRBD1. CDR1 is SGHRS and CDR2 is YFSETQ in the germline V gene. CDR3 length equals 15 residues. V shed 0 bases and J 7 bases; nucleotides not matched to a gene: 7. CDR3 coding DNA: TGCGCCAGCAGCTTGGGCTTGACAGGGGGGTTTGGCTACACCTTC. It encodes CASSLGLTGGFGYTF.

V and J are TRBV14 and TRBJ2-1; 11 bases are a match to TRBD2. There are 17 residues in the CDR3. After removal of 0 bases from V and 8 bases from J, the junction contained 9 bases not matched to a gene. Germline CDR1 reads SGHDN; CDR2 reads FVKESK. The CDR3 coding sequence is TGTGCCAGCAGCCAAGAATACTCTAGCGGGAGGAGGGATGAGCAGTTCTTC. It codes for CASSQEYSSGRRDEQFF. The complete variable domain, with remaining parts taken from reference TRBV14 and TRBJ2-1, reads EAGVTQFPSHSVIEKGQTVTLRCDPISGHDNLYWYRRVMGKEIKFLLHFVKESKQDESGMPNNRFLAERTGGTYSTLKVQPAELEDSGVYFCASSQEYSSGRRDEQFFGPGTRLTVL.

The DNA for the CDR3 is TGTGCCAGCAGTGACGTGTCAGTCAGCCTAATTTCTGGGGCCAACGTCCTGACTTTC. Protein sequence: CASSDVSVSLISGANVLTF. This sequence joins TRBV2 and TRBJ2-6; D is unresolved. The CDR3 length is 19 residues. V lost 3 bases and J 1 base, leaving 19 bases between the germline ends. In germline, CDR1 is SNHLY, CDR2 FYNNEI. The variable domain in full, completed from reference TRBV2 and TRBJ2-6, reads EPEVTQTPSHQVTQMGQEVILRCVPISNHLYFYWYRQILGQKVEFLVSFYNNEISEKSEIFDDQFSVERPDGSNFTLKIRSTKLEDSAMYFCASSDVSVSLISGANVLTFGAGSRLTVL.

The chain uses TRBV6-1 and TRBJ2-5; 10 bases are a match to TRBD1. This CDR3 region has 14 residues. The germline V gene encodes CDR1 MNHNS and CDR2 SASEGT. V lost 7 bases, J lost 4 bases, and 6 bases stayed unmatched. CDR3 amino acids: CASTLDRGGETQYF. The CDR3 DNA reads as TGTGCCAGCACCCTGGACAGGGGGGGAGAGACCCAGTACTTC.

The V call is TRBV5-1, the J call TRBJ2-3, with D maybe TRBD2 (5 bases). The CDR3 loop spans 14 amino acids. V was clipped by 3 bases and J by 6 bases, with 14 bases between them. Germline V gene data show CDR1 as SGHRS and CDR2 as YFSETQ. CDR3 DNA sequence: TGCGCCAGCAGCTCAGCCTACCGCGGGGATACGCAGTATTTT. Translated, it gives CASSSAYRGDTQYF.

This rearrangement joins TRBV25-1 to TRBJ1-6, with D perhaps matching TRBD1 (6 bases). V was shortened by 7 bases and J by 4 bases, with 11 bases between the two germline ends. The CDR3 totals 14 residues. Per the germline V gene, CDR1 is MGHDK and CDR2 is SYGVNS. The CDR3 DNA sequence: TGTGCCAGCAAGTCAGGGGTATATAATTCACCCCTCCACTTT. Its translation is CASKSGVYNSPLHF.

The rearrangement links TRBV30 to TRBJ2-7; 10 positions agree with TRBD1. CDR3 length: 13 residues. CDR1 is GTSNPN, CDR2 SVGIG, per germline (reference sequence). The ends lost 5 bases at V and 1 base at J; junction bases unmatched: 2. The DNA of the CDR3 is TGTGCCTGGGGGACAGGGGCTTCCTACGAGCAGTACTTC. Its translation: CAWGTGASYEQYF.

The rearrangement links TRBV7-3 to TRBJ2-3, with 7 bases lining up with TRBD1. Germline trimming cut 3 bases from V and 0 bases from J; bases unmatched to any gene: 12. CDR1 SGHTA and CDR2 FQGTGA come from the germline V gene. There are 18 residues in the CDR3. The CDR3 sequence: CASSLGDSTPTSTDTQYF. In nucleotides, the CDR3 is TGTGCCAGCAGCTTGGGGGACAGCACGCCTACTAGCACAGATACGCAGTATTTT.